This TCR beta chain was profiled in a study of blood T cell repertoires in COVID-19. Background on the study: The origin of the acute and convalescent COVID-19 samples was the United States, Italy and Spain.

CDR1 is LGHNA, CDR2 YSLEER, per germline. This CDR3 contains 18 residues. The V gene lost 1 base and the J gene lost 4 bases, with 20 bases spanning the gap. As processed by the authors: For nucleated cells, counts were estimated from reference gene primer amplification. Assay: immunoSEQ multiplex PCR; the TCRdb copy retains only in-frame clones and omits some. From that table come the V and J calls and clone size; the DNA was used to work out D and trimming. The repertoire consists of around 260,000 clones, with approximately 88% occurring once and the leading ten covering 0.65% to 0.8%. The sequence came from a human donor in a cohort sampled during active COVID-19. Sequencing was performed on peripheral blood. The V gene is TRBV4-3, the J gene TRBJ1-3; TRBD1 is a possible D gene (6 bases). The CDR3 sequence: CASSQVAGELVLGNTIYF. The CDR3, as DNA: TGCGCCAGCAGCCAAGTGGCAGGGGAGCTTGTTCTCGGAAACACCATATATTTT.